This T cell receptor beta chain was found in a study of Graves' ophthalmopathy and Graves' hyperthyroidism. Study at large: Peripheral blood was gathered at first diagnosis, ahead of any treatment whatsoever.

Study-wide results and limits: A model of 13 signatures distinguished ophthalmopathy from stable hyperthyroidism at under 90% sensitivity and 81.08% specificity. Clonotypes were expanded in thyroid at above 0.001 frequency, and most also appeared in blood.

Using RNA transcripts, the TCR beta CDR3 regions were amplified. A first-round RT-PCR used HTBI primers, followed by a second-round multiplex PCR. TCRdb reprocessed the multiplex PCR reads with MiXCR, giving one entry per CDR3 protein. The sample consists of over 650,000 distinct CDR3 sequences, under 50% of them appearing once. This clonotype was counted at least ten times. What it recognizes is unknown. The CDR3 is made up of 17 amino acids. CDR1 and CDR2 from the germline V gene are MGHDK and SYGVNS. V lost 1 base, J lost 0 bases, and 10 bases lay in between. The rearrangement links TRBV25-1 to TRBJ1-6; D is undetermined. The specimen sequenced was peripheral blood. This receptor was taken from an adult man with Graves' ophthalmopathy. The DNA for the CDR3 is TGTGCCAGCAGTGAATTAGCTGGGAGCTCCTATAATTCACCCCTCCACTTT. Amino acids: CASSELAGSSYNSPLHF.